This TCR beta chain appears in the sequencing data of a study of radiation and T cells in renal cell carcinoma. On the study more broadly: Nephrectomy followed 15 Gy stereotactic body radiation by 4 weeks.

Time point indicated: blood 2 weeks post-SBRT. Noted treatment: 15 Gy SBRT to primary tumor, nephrectomy 4 weeks later. The germline CDR1 and CDR2 sequences are KGHSH and LQKENI. Trimming removed 0 bases at V and 7 bases at J, with 15 bases between. This CDR3 contains 15 residues. This clone was found once. Assay used: immunoSEQ multiplex PCR; TCRdb lists only in-frame clones, some missing. The sample includes some 60,000 clones, roughly 72% of them seen just once. Source: blood, taken from a patient whose treatment included radiotherapy and nephrectomy. V usage is TRBV18 and J usage is TRBJ1-2, with D possibly matching TRBD1 (5 bases). This clonotype was sampled from a man between 60 and 70 years old with renal cell carcinoma. The CDR3 here is CASSPPQGPVRGYTF. The CDR3, as DNA: TGTGCCAGCTCACCACCGCAGGGCCCGGTTCGTGGCTACACCTTC.